This T cell receptor beta chain was documented in a study of T cell repertoires in cytomegalovirus infection. At the level of the study: The public TCR beta signatures pointed to both CMV infection and matching HLA type.

In TCRdb, the reads were re-called with MiXCR into one record per CDR3 protein. The sample records roughly 720,000 distinct CDR3 sequences, roughly a third being singletons. This clonotype has a count of ten or more. Its cognate antigen is unknown. Findings and caveats of the study: Frequencies of public TCR beta families were cumulated, and this identified carriers of CMV plus the relevant HLA. Within the response measured ex vivo, HLA-C-restricted CMV-specific TCR beta clonotypes were dominant.

The germline CDR1 and CDR2 sequences are DFQATT and SNEGSKA (reference sequence). The CDR3 contains 12 residues. V was shortened by 6 bases and J by 7 bases, with 13 bases between the two germline ends. The chain carries TRBV20-1 and TRBJ1-5; D gene ambiguous. The sample consisted of PBMCs. This sequence originates from a human donor in good health (CMV status not recorded). Some clones in this sample may be carry-over from other donors' samples. CDR3 DNA: TGCAGTGCAACGATCAGTGACCAGCCCCAGCATTTT. Translation: CSATISDQPQHF.